A selection of T cell receptor beta chains follows, all from one sample in a study of T cells in Graves' hyperthyroidism and ophthalmopathy. TCRdb processed the multiplex PCR reads anew with MiXCR; each CDR3 protein has one entry. The table records a few hundred thousand distinct CDR3 sequences, about 13% of them present only once. Material: blood. The receptors shown here come from a woman aged 18-30 years with Graves' hyperthyroidism. CDR3s include the opening cysteine and the closing phenylalanine or tryptophan. Fields, in order: clone size, J gene, D gene, V gene, CDR3 length, CDR3 protein, CDR3 DNA. D genes are given only for firm matches. Expanded clones are given a class, and other clones once, few, many or no size at all.

>many|TRBJ2-1|TRBD2|TRBV28|15
CASSLFAGGHNEQFF
TGTGCCAGCAGTTTATTTGCGGGAGGGCACAATGAGCAGTTCTTC
>many|TRBJ1-2|.|TRBV28|19
CASSLLFRPVDPRGYGYTF
TGTGCCAGCAGTTTATTGTTCAGACCCGTTGACCCGCGAGGCTATGGCTACACCTTC
>few|TRBJ1-4|.|TRBV11-2|13
CASSGRTNEKLFF
TGTGCCAGCAGCGGCCGGACAAATGAAAAACTGTTTTTT
>many|TRBJ2-7|.|TRBV6-2/TRBV6-3|18
CASSFDSAGSPEIYEQYF
TGTGCCAGCAGTTTCGACTCCGCCGGGTCTCCAGAAATCTACGAGCAGTACTTC
>many|TRBJ2-7|.|TRBV15|16
CATSSGSRGLSYEQYF
TGTGCCACCAGCAGTGGATCGCGAGGGCTGTCCTACGAGCAGTACTTC
>few|TRBJ2-3|TRBD2|TRBV7-9|16
CASSLGTSGMGDTQYF
TGTGCCAGCAGCCTAGGGACTAGCGGGATGGGGGATACGCAGTATTTT
>.|TRBJ1-2|.|TRBV12-5|15
CASGLGRRDLYGYTF
TGTGCTAGTGGTTTGGGCAGGAGAGATCTCTATGGCTACACCTTC
>few|TRBJ2-7|TRBD2|TRBV6-1|15
CASSEGTSGNHEQHF
TGTGCCAGCAGTGAAGGAACTAGCGGGAACCACGAGCAGCACTTC
>many|TRBJ2-3|TRBD1|TRBV11-1|15
CASSLGQGSADTQYF
TGTGCCAGCAGCTTAGGACAGGGGAGCGCAGATACGCAGTATTTT
>many|TRBJ2-1|.|TRBV3-1|13
CASSQERLVEQFF
TGTGCCAGCAGCCAAGAGCGACTAGTTGAGCAGTTCTTC
>.|TRBJ2-3|.|TRBV30|15
CAWSVLVGITDTQYF
TGTGCCTGGAGTGTACTAGTGGGAATCACAGATACGCAGTATTTT
>many|TRBJ1-2|.|TRBV13|14
CASSLGYSFYGYTF
TGTGCCAGCAGCTTAGGTTACAGCTTTTATGGCTACACCTTC
>many|TRBJ1-5|.|TRBV2|14
CASSVGRGNQPQHF
TGTGCCAGCAGTGTAGGCAGAGGCAATCAGCCCCAGCATTTT
>many|TRBJ1-5|TRBD1|TRBV6-1|15
CASSSGTGRNQPQHF
TGTGCCAGCAGTTCTGGGACAGGGAGAAATCAGCCCCAGCATTTT
>many|TRBJ1-4|TRBD1|TRBV12-3/TRBV12-4|14
CASSYRDSREKLFF
TGTGCCAGCAGTTATCGGGACAGTAGGGAAAAACTGTTTTTT
>many|TRBJ1-4|TRBD1|TRBV2|13
CASNRDRAEKLFF
TGTGCCAGCAACCGGGACAGGGCTGAAAAACTGTTTTTT
>few|TRBJ2-7|TRBD2|TRBV27|15
CASSLRASGYYEQYF
TGTGCCAGCAGTTTAAGGGCTAGCGGTTACTACGAGCAGTACTTC
>many|TRBJ2-5|TRBD2|TRBV29-1|12
CSVLSGGETQYF
TGCAGCGTTCTTTCCGGGGGGGAGACCCAGTACTTC
>many|TRBJ2-3|.|TRBV10-3|14
CAITRFSNTDTQYF
TGTGCCATCACCCGCTTTTCCAACACAGATACGCAGTATTTT
>.|TRBJ2-3|TRBD2|TRBV20-1|18
CSASGTPRTTQSTDTQYF
TGCAGTGCGAGCGGGACCCCAAGGACGACCCAATCCACAGATACGCAGTATTTT
>many|TRBJ1-5|.|TRBV7-2|14
CASSPQGSWQPQHF
TGTGCCAGCAGCCCCCAGGGTTCTTGGCAGCCCCAGCATTTT
>few|TRBJ2-1|TRBD2|TRBV5-1|15
CASSLVSGSYNEQSF
TGCGCCAGCAGCTTGGTCAGCGGGAGCTACAATGAGCAGTCCTTC